This TCR beta chain was sequenced for a study of blood T cell repertoires in COVID-19. In Seattle, patients joined the study during active infection and were tracked longitudinally. Trimming removed 2 bases at V and 4 bases at J, with 11 bases between. CDR3 length: 14 residues. Germline CDR1 is MNHNS and CDR2 is SASEGT. The table came from immunoSEQ multiplex PCR; TCRdb's copy has only in-frame clones and leaves some out. The sample has around 210,000 clones; 85% are singletons. The source is a man aged 45-60 years with COVID-19, enrolled during active disease. The material sequenced was peripheral blood. This chain connects TRBV6-1 to TRBJ2-5; no clear D gene. CDR3 sequence reads: CASSEFAVLETQYF. The CDR3 DNA reads TGTGCCAGCAGTGAATTCGCGGTCTTAGAGACCCAGTACTTC.